The sequence of this TCR beta chain was determined in a study of shared clonotypes between healthy human individuals. Study information: Serving as donors were two women and a few men, whose ages spanned 18 to 49. Researchers assigned three CD4 naive, three CD4 memory, two CD8 naive and one CD8 memory plate to each donor.

This CDR3 region has 13 residues. V was shortened by 6 bases and J by 4 bases, with 11 bases between the two germline ends. Germline CDR1 MDHEN, CDR2 SYDVKM. CD8 cells regarded as naive lacked CD45RO, were positively chosen for CCR7, and omitted terminally differentiated effector memory CD45RA+ cells. With respect to this clone: As yet, its antigen is unknown.

The study, taken as a whole, reports: Shared clonotypes across all four donors exceeded non-shared ones in generation probability. Memory subsets generally showed lower estimated richness than naive subsets.

TCRdb keeps only in-frame clones here, not all; method: immunoSEQ multiplex PCR. Of millions of clones listed, around 93% are singletons. The chain joins TRBV28 to TRBJ2-3, with D perhaps TRBD2 (5 bases). The TCR originated in a man between 18 and 35 years old in good health. Some clones in this sample may be carry-over from other donors' samples. Material: naive CD8+ T cells from PBMCs. The CDR3 bases are TGTGCCAGCAGGGGTCTAGCCGCAGATACGCAGTATTTT. It translates to CASRGLAADTQYF.